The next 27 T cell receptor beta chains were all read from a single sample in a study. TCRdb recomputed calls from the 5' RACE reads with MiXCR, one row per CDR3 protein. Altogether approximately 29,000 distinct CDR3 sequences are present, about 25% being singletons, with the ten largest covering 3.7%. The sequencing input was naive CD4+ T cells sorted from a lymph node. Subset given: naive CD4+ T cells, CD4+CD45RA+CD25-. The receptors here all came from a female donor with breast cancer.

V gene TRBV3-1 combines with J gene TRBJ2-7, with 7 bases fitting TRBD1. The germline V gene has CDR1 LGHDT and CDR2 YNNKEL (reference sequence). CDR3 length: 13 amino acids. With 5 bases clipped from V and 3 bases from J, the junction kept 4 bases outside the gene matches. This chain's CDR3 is CASSLGDSYEQYF. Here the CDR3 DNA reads TGTGCCAGCAGCTTAGGGGACAGCTACGAGCAGTACTTC.

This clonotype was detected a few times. The CDR3 sequence: CASSTLLSGGSYNEQFF. Here the CDR3 DNA reads TGTGCCAGCAGCACACTTCTTAGCGGGGGATCCTACAATGAGCAGTTCTTC. The chain links TRBV7-9 to TRBJ2-1; 9 bases agree with TRBD2. Germline V gives CDR1 SEHNR, CDR2 FQNEAQ (reference sequence). The CDR3 length is 17 residues. V lost 5 bases and J lost 1; bases outside the gene matches: 9. Looking up the rest from reference TRBV7-9 and TRBJ2-1 gives the full variable domain: DTGVSQNPRHKITKRGQNVTFRCDPISEHNRLYWYRQTLGQGPEFLTYFQNEAQLEKSRLLSDRFSAERPKGSFSTLEIQRTEQGDSAMYLCASSTLLSGGSYNEQFFGPGTRLTVL.

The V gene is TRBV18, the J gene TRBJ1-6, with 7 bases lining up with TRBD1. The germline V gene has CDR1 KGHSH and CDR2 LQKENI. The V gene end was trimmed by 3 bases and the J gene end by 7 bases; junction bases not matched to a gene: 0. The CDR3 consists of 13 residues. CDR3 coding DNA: TGTGCCAGCTCACCGGACAGGAATTCACCCCTCCACTTT. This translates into CASSPDRNSPLHF.

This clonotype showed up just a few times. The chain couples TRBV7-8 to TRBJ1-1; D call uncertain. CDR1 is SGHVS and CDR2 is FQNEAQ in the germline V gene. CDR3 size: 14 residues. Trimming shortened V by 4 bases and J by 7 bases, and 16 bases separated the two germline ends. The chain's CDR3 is CASSSTIEGIEAFF. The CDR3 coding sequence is TGTGCCAGCAGCTCTACTATCGAGGGTATTGAAGCTTTCTTT. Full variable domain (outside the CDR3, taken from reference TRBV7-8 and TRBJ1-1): GAGVSQSPRYKVAKRGQDVALRCDPISGHVSLFWYQQALGQGPEFLTYFQNEAQLDKSGLPSDRFFAERPEGSVSTLKIQRTQQEDSAVYLCASSSTIEGIEAFFGQGTRLTVV.

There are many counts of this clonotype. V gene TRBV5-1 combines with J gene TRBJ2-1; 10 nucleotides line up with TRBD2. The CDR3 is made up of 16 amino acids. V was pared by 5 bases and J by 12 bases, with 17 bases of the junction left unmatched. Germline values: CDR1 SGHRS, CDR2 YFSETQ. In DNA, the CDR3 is TGCGCCAGCAGTGTCTTCGCAACTAGCGGGAAACCGGTGCAGTTCTTC. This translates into CASSVFATSGKPVQFF.

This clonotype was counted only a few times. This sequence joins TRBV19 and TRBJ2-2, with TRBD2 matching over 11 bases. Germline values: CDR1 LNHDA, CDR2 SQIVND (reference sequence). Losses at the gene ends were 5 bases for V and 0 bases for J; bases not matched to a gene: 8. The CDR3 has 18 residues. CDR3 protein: CASSRLAGGQANTGELFF. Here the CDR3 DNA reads TGTGCCAGTAGTCGCCTAGCGGGGGGCCAAGCGAACACCGGGGAGCTGTTTTTT.

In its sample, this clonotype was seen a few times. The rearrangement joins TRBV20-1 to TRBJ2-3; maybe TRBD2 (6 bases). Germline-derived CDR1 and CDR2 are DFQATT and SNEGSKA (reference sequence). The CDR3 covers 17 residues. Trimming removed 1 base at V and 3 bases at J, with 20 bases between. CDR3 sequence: CSARGVITGEATDTQYF. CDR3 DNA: TGCAGTGCTAGAGGCGTCATCACGGGAGAGGCGACAGATACGCAGTATTTT.

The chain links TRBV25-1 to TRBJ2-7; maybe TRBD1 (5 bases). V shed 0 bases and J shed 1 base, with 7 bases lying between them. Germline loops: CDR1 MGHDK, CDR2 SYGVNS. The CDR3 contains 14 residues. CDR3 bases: TGTGCCAGCAGTGAATACGACAGATCCTACGAGCAGTACTTC. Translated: CASSEYDRSYEQYF.

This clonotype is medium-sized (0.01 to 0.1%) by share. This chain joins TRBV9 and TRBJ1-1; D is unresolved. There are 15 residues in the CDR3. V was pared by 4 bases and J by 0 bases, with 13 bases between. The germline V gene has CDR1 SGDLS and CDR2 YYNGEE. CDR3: CASSPHGDMNTEAFF. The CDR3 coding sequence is TGTGCCAGCAGCCCACACGGGGATATGAACACTGAAGCTTTCTTT.

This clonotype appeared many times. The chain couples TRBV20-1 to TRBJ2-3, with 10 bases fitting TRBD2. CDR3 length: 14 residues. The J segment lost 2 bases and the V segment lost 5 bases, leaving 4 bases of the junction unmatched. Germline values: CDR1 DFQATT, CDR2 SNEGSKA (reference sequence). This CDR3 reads CSARTSGNTDTQYF. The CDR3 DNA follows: TGCAGTGCTCGGACTAGCGGAAACACAGATACGCAGTATTTT.

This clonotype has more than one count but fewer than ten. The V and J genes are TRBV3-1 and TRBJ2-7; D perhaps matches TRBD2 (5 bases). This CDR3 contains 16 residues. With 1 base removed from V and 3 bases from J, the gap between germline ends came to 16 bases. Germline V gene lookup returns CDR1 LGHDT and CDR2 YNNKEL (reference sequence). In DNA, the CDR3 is TGTGCCAGCAGCCAAGTTCTCGCCGGGGTAATCTACGAGCAGTACTTC. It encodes CASSQVLAGVIYEQYF.

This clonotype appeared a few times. CDR3 sequence: CASSSMGAYEQYF. CDR3 nucleotide sequence: TGTGCCAGCAGCTCTATGGGAGCCTACGAGCAGTACTTC. The chain uses TRBV5-6 and TRBJ2-7; maybe TRBD2 (5 bases). The CDR3 sequence is 13 residues long. Germline CDR1 is SGHDT and CDR2 is YYEEEE. Trimming cost V 3 bases and J 2 bases, with 9 bases left between them.

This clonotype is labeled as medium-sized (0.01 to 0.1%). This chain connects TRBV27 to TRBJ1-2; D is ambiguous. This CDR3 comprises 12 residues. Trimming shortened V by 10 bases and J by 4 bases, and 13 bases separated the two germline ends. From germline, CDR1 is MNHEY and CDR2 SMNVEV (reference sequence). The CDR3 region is CATRSGSYGYTF. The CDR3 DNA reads TGTGCCACCCGGTCGGGGAGCTATGGCTACACCTTC.

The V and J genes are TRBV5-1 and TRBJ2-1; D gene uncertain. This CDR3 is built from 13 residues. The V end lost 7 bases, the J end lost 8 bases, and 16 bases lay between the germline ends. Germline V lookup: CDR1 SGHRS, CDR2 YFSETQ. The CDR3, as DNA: TGCGCCAGCCGGGTCTCAACCCTCCATGAGCAGTTCTTC. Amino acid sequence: CASRVSTLHEQFF.

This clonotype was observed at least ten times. The CDR3 loop is CSARAPGTHNSPLHF. CDR3 bases: TGCAGTGCTAGGGCCCCTGGCACTCATAATTCACCCCTCCACTTT. The chain employs TRBV20-1 and TRBJ1-6; D is ambiguous. The CDR3 contains 15 residues. V was cut by 3 bases and J by 5 bases, with 14 bases left in between. The germline V gene has CDR1 DFQATT and CDR2 SNEGSKA (reference sequence).

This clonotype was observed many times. This CDR3 reads CASCRGQGTRDTQYF. For the CDR3, the DNA is TGTGCCAGCTGCCGGGGACAGGGTACGAGAGATACGCAGTATTTT. The rearrangement links TRBV9 to TRBJ2-3; 9 bases fit TRBD1. This CDR3 is 15 amino acids long. CDR1 and CDR2 from the germline V gene are SGDLS and YYNGEE. Trimming removed 7 bases from V and 5 bases from J; junction bases left unmatched: 11. Full variable domain (rest looked up from reference TRBV9 and TRBJ2-3): DSGVTQTPKHLITATGQRVTLRCSPRSGDLSVYWYQQSLDQGLQFLIQYYNGEERAKGNILERFSAQQFPDLHSELNLSSLELGDSALYFCASCRGQGTRDTQYFGPGTRLTVL.

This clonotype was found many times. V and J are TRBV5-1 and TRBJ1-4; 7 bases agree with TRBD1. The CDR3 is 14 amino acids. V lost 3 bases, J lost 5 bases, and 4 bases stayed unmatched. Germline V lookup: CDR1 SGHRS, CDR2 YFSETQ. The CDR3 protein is CASSSGQTNEKLFF. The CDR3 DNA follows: TGCGCCAGCAGCTCGGGACAGACGAATGAAAAACTGTTTTTT. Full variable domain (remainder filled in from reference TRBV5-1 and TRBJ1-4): KAGVTQTPRYLIKTRGQQVTLSCSPISGHRSVSWYQQTPGQGLQFLFEYFSETQRNKGNFPGRFSGRQFSNSRSEMNVSTLELGDSALYLCASSSGQTNEKLFFGSGTQLSVL.

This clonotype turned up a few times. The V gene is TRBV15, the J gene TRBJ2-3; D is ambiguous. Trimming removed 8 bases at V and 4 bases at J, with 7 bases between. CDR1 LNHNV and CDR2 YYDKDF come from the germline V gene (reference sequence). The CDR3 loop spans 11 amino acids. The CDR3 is CATAISDTQYF. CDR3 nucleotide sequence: TGTGCCACCGCTATTTCAGATACGCAGTATTTT. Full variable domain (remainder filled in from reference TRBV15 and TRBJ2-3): DAMVIQNPRYQVTQFGKPVTLSCSQTLNHNVMYWYQQKSSQAPKLLFHYYDKDFNNEADTPDNFQSRRPNTSFCFLDIRSPGLGDTAMYLCATAISDTQYFGPGTRLTVL.

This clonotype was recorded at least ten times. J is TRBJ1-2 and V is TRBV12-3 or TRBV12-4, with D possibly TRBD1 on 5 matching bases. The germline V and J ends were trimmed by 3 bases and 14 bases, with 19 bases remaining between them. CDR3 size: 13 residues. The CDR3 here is CASSFRTSQIWTF. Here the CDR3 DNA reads TGTGCCAGCAGTTTCCGGACATCCCAAATCTGGACCTTC.

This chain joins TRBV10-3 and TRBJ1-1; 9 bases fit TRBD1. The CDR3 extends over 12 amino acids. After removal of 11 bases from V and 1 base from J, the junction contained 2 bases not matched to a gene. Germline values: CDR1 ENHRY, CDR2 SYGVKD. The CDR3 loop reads CAGGQGNTEAFF. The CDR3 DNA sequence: TGTGCCGGGGGACAGGGGAACACTGAAGCTTTCTTT.

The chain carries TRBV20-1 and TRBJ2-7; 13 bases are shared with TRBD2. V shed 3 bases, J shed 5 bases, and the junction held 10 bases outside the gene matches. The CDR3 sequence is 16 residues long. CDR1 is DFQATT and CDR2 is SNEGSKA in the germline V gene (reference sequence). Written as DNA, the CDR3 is TGCAGTGCTAGCTCCGGACTAGCGGGAGACGCTGACGAGCAGTACTTC. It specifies CSASSGLAGDADEQYF.

The CDR3 protein is CASSLPGTSVYNEQFF. The CDR3, as DNA: TGTGCCAGCAGCTTGCCCGGGACTAGCGTCTACAATGAGCAGTTCTTC. The chain uses TRBV5-6 and TRBJ2-1, with TRBD2 matching 10 bases. V trimming: 1 base; J trimming: 3 bases; junction bases outside the gene matches: 4. Germline V CDR1 and CDR2: SGHDT, YYEEEE. The CDR3 contains 16 residues.

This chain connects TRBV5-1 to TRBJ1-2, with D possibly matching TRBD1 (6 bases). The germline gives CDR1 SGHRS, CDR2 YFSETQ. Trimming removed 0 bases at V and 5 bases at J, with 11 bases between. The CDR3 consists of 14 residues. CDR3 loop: CASSLEGELYGYTF. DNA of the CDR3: TGCGCCAGCAGCTTGGAGGGGGAGTTATATGGCTACACCTTC.

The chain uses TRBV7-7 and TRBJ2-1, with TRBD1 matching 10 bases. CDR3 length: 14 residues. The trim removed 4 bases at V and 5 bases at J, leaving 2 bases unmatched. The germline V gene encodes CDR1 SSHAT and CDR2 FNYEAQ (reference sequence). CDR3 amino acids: CASSSGQGDNEQFF. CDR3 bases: TGTGCCAGCAGCTCAGGACAGGGGGACAATGAGCAGTTCTTC.

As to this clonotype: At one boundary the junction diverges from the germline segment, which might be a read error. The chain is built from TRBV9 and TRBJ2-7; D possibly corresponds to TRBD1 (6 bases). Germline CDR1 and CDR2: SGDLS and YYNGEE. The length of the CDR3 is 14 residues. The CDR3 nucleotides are TGTGCCAGCAGCGCCCGGACAGCTCCCTACGAGCGGTACTTC. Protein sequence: CASSARTAPYERYF.

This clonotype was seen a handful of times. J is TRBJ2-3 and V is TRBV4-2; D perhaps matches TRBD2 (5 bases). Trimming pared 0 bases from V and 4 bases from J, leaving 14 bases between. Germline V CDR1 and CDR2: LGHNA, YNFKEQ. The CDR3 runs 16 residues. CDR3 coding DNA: TGTGCCAGCAGCCAAGATGGGAGCAGTGGCTCAGATACGCAGTATTTT. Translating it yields CASSQDGSSGSDTQYF.

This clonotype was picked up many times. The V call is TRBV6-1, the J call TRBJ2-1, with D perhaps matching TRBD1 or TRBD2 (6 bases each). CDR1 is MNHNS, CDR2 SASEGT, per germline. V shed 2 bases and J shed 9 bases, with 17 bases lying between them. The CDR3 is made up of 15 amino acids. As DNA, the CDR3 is TGTGCCAGCAGTGAAAGGGGGGCGCTCCGCCTTGAGCAGTTCTTC. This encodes CASSERGALRLEQFF.